This T cell receptor beta chain was documented in a study of T-cell reconstitution after alpha-beta-depleted transplantation in children. Regarding the study as a whole: Among T cells one year after transplant, newly produced cells accounted for most counts and diversity. Some patients' high day-60 TCRbeta diversity was attributed to recipient cells surviving conditioning. About two months after transplant, alpha-beta T cells reportedly came from several hundred expanded graft clones.

This clonotype has ten or more counts. Its specificity is unknown. Germline-derived CDR1 and CDR2 are SGHRS and YFSETQ. V shed 4 bases and J 5 bases; nucleotides not matched to a gene: 11. The CDR3 consists of 16 residues. The authors prepared the TCRbeta library with unique molecular identifiers. TCRdb analysed the PCR reads with MiXCR anew, one entry per CDR3 protein. The sample carries roughly 670,000 distinct CDR3 sequences, roughly 13% recorded once. The rearrangement joins TRBV5-1 to TRBJ2-3; 9 positions match TRBD2. Here the sequenced sample was PBMCs, taken before TCRalphabeta/CD19-depleted stem cell transplant. The sequence derives from a girl aged 2 to 10 with congenital amegakaryocytic thrombocytopenia, due to receive a stem cell transplant. CDR3 in amino acids: CASSLDSGRRIDTQYF. Written as DNA, the CDR3 is TGCGCCAGCAGCCTTGATAGCGGGAGACGGATAGATACGCAGTATTTT.